The text below deals with one TCR beta chain. After removal of 1 base from V and 6 bases from J, the junction contained 7 bases not matched to a gene. Per the germline V gene, CDR1 is SGHRS and CDR2 is YFSETQ. This CDR3 has 15 residues. Profiled with immunoSEQ multiplex PCR; TCRdb holds only in-frame clones, not every one. The data show approximately 40,000 clones, 80% to 90% seen once. The sample originates from a study of T cell changes during pregnancy in multiple sclerosis. The source of this sequence is a female donor with multiple sclerosis, enrolled in a pregnancy study. The J gene is TRBJ2-1, the V gene TRBV5-1; 7 bases agree with TRBD2. This specimen consisted of CD4+ T cells from peripheral blood mononuclear cells, obtained in the first trimester of pregnancy. As DNA, the CDR3 is TGCGCCAGCAGCTTGAACGGGGCTAGCGGCAATGAGCAGTTCTTC. It translates to CASSLNGASGNEQFF.